Listed here is a single TCR beta chain. Per the study methods: Amplification of reference gene primers provided the estimated nucleated cell counts. Produced via immunoSEQ multiplex PCR; TCRdb's table is partial and in-frame only. V and J calls and clone size come straight from that table; D and trimming were deduced from the DNA. The data hold 200,000 to 250,000 clones, with 87% observed a single time. These data come from a study of blood T cell repertoires in COVID-19. Trimming removed 2 bases at V and 5 bases at J, with 13 bases between. The CDR3 loop spans 14 amino acids. Germline CDR1 and CDR2: SGHRS and YFSETQ.

The receptor was derived from a man aged 25 to 40 who had recovered from COVID-19. The J gene is TRBJ2-5, the V gene TRBV5-1; the D gene is possibly TRBD1 (6 bases). The sample consisted of PBMCs or T cells enriched from blood (not recorded which). This CDR3 is CASSFPQGSETQYF. The CDR3 bases are TGCGCCAGCAGCTTCCCCCAGGGGTCGGAGACCCAGTACTTC.